Listed here are 5 T cell receptor beta chains from one sample, sequenced in a study of blood T cell repertoires in COVID-19. This table comes from immunoSEQ multiplex PCR, and its TCRdb copy is limited to in-frame clones, with some not included. The data contain about 180,000 clones, more than 70% of them singletons. The material sequenced was PBMCs or T cells enriched from blood (not recorded which). These TCRs come from a middle-aged man who had recovered from COVID-19.

The V gene is TRBV19, the J gene TRBJ2-1; 12 bases match TRBD2. The junction had 11 bases not matched to a gene; V was cut back by 3 bases and J by 8 bases. The CDR3 covers 17 residues. Germline values: CDR1 LNHDA, CDR2 SQIVND (reference sequence). CDR3 residues: CASSMSMTSGRGHEQFF. The CDR3 DNA follows: TGTGCCAGTAGTATGTCCATGACTAGCGGGAGAGGTCATGAGCAGTTCTTC.

V usage is TRBV2 and J usage is TRBJ1-3; D not resolved. The CDR3 sequence is 13 residues long. V was pared by 4 bases and J by 0 bases, with 4 bases between. CDR1 is SNHLY, CDR2 FYNNEI, per germline. CDR3 in amino acids: CASSAYSGNTIYF. CDR3 in DNA: TGTGCCAGCAGTGCGTACTCTGGAAACACCATATATTTT.

The V gene is TRBV7-6, the J gene TRBJ1-1; TRBD1 agrees at 8 bases. This CDR3 comprises 14 residues. With 5 bases clipped from V and 2 bases from J, the junction kept 4 bases outside the gene matches. CDR1 and CDR2 from the germline V gene are SGHVS and FNYEAQ. The CDR3 here is CASSPGQGNTEAFF. The CDR3 DNA reads TGTGCCAGCAGCCCCGGACAGGGAAACACTGAAGCTTTCTTT.

There are a few counts of this clone. This chain uses TRBV3-1 (or the pseudogene TRBV3-2) with TRBJ1-1; unclear D gene. V was trimmed by 4 bases and J by 1 base, leaving 10 bases between them. Germline V gives CDR1 LGHDT, CDR2 YNNKEL (reference sequence). CDR3 length: 14 residues. CDR3 protein: CASSLAEGNTEAFF. In nucleotides, the CDR3 is TGTGCCAGCAGCCTCGCCGAGGGGAACACTGAAGCTTTCTTT.

This sequence joins TRBV6-5 and TRBJ2-5; no clear D. Trimming left V 0 bases short and J 4 bases short, with 9 bases between. Germline V gene data show CDR1 as MNHEY and CDR2 as SVGAGI. The CDR3 has 14 residues. The CDR3 spells CASSYSSHGETQYF. The CDR3 DNA sequence: TGTGCCAGCAGTTACTCCTCCCACGGAGAGACCCAGTACTTC.